This TCR beta chain was retrieved from a study of T cell repertoires in cytomegalovirus infection. About the research overall: In public TCR beta signatures, there were indications of both CMV infection and matching HLA type.

Study-level points and caveats: People with CMV and the relevant HLA were identified by cumulative public TCR beta family frequency. HLA-C-restricted TCR beta clonotypes specific for CMV led the ex vivo response.

This CDR3 contains 14 residues. The V gene's germline CDR1 is MNHEY and CDR2 SMNVEV (reference sequence). V lost 4 bases to trimming and J lost 5 bases; unmatched junction nucleotides: 5. This clonotype appeared a few times. The antigen is unknown. TCRdb analysed the reads with MiXCR anew, one entry per CDR3 protein. There are about 740,000 distinct CDR3 sequences in the sample; roughly 35% occur only once, and more than 2.5% lies in the top ten. V gene TRBV27 combines with J gene TRBJ2-5, with 9 bases fitting TRBD1. Source material: PBMCs. This receptor was taken from a human donor in good health (CMV status not recorded). Some clones in this sample may be carry-over from other donors' samples. DNA of the CDR3: TGTGCCAGCAGTTCCCCCGACAGGGGGGAGACCCAGTACTTC. It codes for CASSSPDRGETQYF.